The 29 T cell receptor beta chains listed next were all sequenced from one sample in a study of T cell responses to AZD1222 COVID-19 vaccine. Some clones are missing from TCRdb's copy, which holds only in-frame ones; the method was immunoSEQ multiplex PCR. The repertoire has about 120,000 clones, 80% to 95% of them found once; the top ten carry 11% to 15%. This sample comprised peripheral blood, obtained on day 0 of AZD1222 vaccination. The receptors stem from an adult in good health.

This clone is a singleton in its sample. The chain carries TRBV12-5 and TRBJ2-5, with 8 bases lining up with TRBD1. This CDR3 comprises 15 residues. Germline CDR1 is LGHNT and CDR2 is FRNRAP. The V and J ends lost 4 bases and 5 bases, in that order; junction bases with no gene match: 9. CDR3 nucleotides: TGTGCTAGTGGTTCCCCGACAGGGGCGCGGGAGACCCAGTACTTC. Protein: CASGSPTGARETQYF.

V is TRBV5-1 and J is TRBJ1-1; 8 nucleotides line up with TRBD1. Losses at the gene ends were 2 bases for V and 2 bases for J; bases not matched to a gene: 14. The CDR3 loop spans 18 amino acids. Germline V gene sequence: CDR1 SGHRS, CDR2 YFSETQ. DNA for the CDR3: TGCGCCAGCAGCTTCGAACGAGGGATGACAGGGGAAAACACTGAAGCTTTCTTT. Protein product: CASSFERGMTGENTEAFF.

This chain uses TRBV2 with TRBJ1-1; 8 bases align to TRBD1. From germline, CDR1 is SNHLY and CDR2 FYNNEI. This CDR3 is built from 12 residues. Losses at the gene ends were 7 bases for V and 7 bases for J; bases not matched to a gene: 5. Here the CDR3 DNA reads TGTGCCAGCACCGGGGACAGGAGTGAAGCTTTCTTT. As protein: CASTGDRSEAFF.

The chain couples TRBV30 to TRBJ2-7; D gene ambiguous. Germline V gene sequence: CDR1 GTSNPN, CDR2 SVGIG (reference sequence). Deletions cut 3 bases from V and 0 bases from J, with 3 bases between. The CDR3 spans 11 residues. CDR3 sequence reads: CAWRISYEQYF. CDR3 in DNA: TGTGCCTGGAGGATCTCCTACGAGCAGTACTTC.

This clone has just one count. The chain couples TRBV20-1 to TRBJ1-5; 9 nucleotides align to TRBD1. This CDR3 has 16 residues. The trim removed 3 bases at V and 4 bases at J, leaving 10 bases unmatched. Germline values: CDR1 DFQATT, CDR2 SNEGSKA (reference sequence). The CDR3, as DNA: TGCAGTGCTAGTATCCCGGGACAGGGTCAAAATCAGCCCCAGCATTTT. Its translation: CSASIPGQGQNQPQHF.

The chain links TRBV3-1 (or the pseudogene TRBV3-2) to TRBJ2-7, with D possibly TRBD1 on 6 matching bases. The CDR3 runs to 13 residues. Trimming took off 7 bases at V and 6 bases at J, with 16 bases between the two ends. CDR1 and CDR2 (germline): LGHDT, YNNKEL (reference sequence). CDR3 residues: CASIDRTGLEQYF. Written as DNA, the CDR3 is TGTGCCAGCATAGACCGCACAGGGCTCGAGCAGTACTTC.

V gene TRBV28 combines with J gene TRBJ1-1; 10 bases map to TRBD1. Germline-derived CDR1 and CDR2 are MDHEN and SYDVKM. J lost 4 bases, V lost 4 bases, and 3 bases had no gene match. This CDR3 is built from 14 residues. This CDR3 is CASSSRTGGTEAFF. As DNA, the CDR3 is TGTGCCAGCAGTTCCAGGACAGGGGGCACTGAAGCTTTCTTT.

The chain joins TRBV6-5 to TRBJ2-5; TRBD1 is a possible D gene (5 bases). V gave up 2 bases and J gave up 2 bases, with 9 bases separating them. The CDR3 is 14 amino acids. The germline V gene encodes CDR1 MNHEY and CDR2 SVGAGI. CDR3 nucleotides: TGTGCCAGCAGTTACGGAAGACAGCAAGAGACCCAGTACTTC. Its protein product is CASSYGRQQETQYF.

V gene TRBV20-1 combines with J gene TRBJ1-5; D ambiguous. V was pared by 0 bases and J by 7 bases, with 4 bases between. This CDR3 spans 11 amino acids. CDR1 DFQATT and CDR2 SNEGSKA come from the germline V gene (reference sequence). CDR3 amino acids: CSARDDQPQHF. In nucleotides, the CDR3 is TGCAGTGCTAGAGATGACCAGCCCCAGCATTTT.

This chain joins TRBV10-1 and TRBJ2-1; tentatively, D is TRBD1 or TRBD2 (6 bases each). This CDR3 region has 11 residues. Per germline, CDR1 WNHNN and CDR2 SYGVQD (reference sequence). Between the trimmed V and J ends, which lost 3 bases and 10 bases, there was a span of 7 bases. The CDR3 spells CASSEGGEQFF. For the CDR3, the DNA is TGCGCCAGCAGTGAAGGGGGGGAGCAGTTCTTC.

This clone was seen a few times. V usage is TRBV6-5 and J usage is TRBJ1-2; weak D call: TRBD1 (6 bases). The CDR3 is made up of 15 amino acids. Germline assignment: CDR1 MNHEY and CDR2 SVGAGI. V lost 2 bases and J lost 0, with 10 bases in between. CDR3 sequence: CASSYRGDSNYGYTF. The DNA of the CDR3 is TGTGCCAGCAGTTACAGGGGGGATTCTAACTATGGCTACACCTTC.

This chain joins TRBV30 and TRBJ1-1; D remains unclear. Trimming removed 1 base at V and 4 bases at J, with 7 bases between. Germline V gene lookup returns CDR1 GTSNPN and CDR2 SVGIG (reference sequence). The CDR3 has 12 amino acids. The CDR3 coding sequence is TGTGCCTGGAGTGGAGTACTCACTGAAGCTTTCTTT. Amino acid sequence: CAWSGVLTEAFF. Full variable domain (outside the CDR3, taken from reference TRBV30 and TRBJ1-1): SQTIHQWPATLVQPVGSPLSLECTVEGTSNPNLYWYRQAAGRGLQLLFYSVGIGQISSEVPQNLSASRPQDRQFILSSKKLLLSDSGFYLCAWSGVLTEAFFGQGTRLTVV.

The V and J genes are TRBV7-6 and TRBJ2-5, with a weak D call TRBD2 (5 bases). V lost 2 bases, J lost 2 bases, and 15 bases lay in between. The CDR3 runs to 16 residues. Germline V gene sequence: CDR1 SGHVS, CDR2 FNYEAQ. CDR3 nucleotides: TGTGCCAGCAGCTTATCGCCAGCCAGCGGTCAAGAGACCCAGTACTTC. This codes for CASSLSPASGQETQYF.

J is TRBJ1-1 and V is TRBV6-5; possibly TRBD1 for D (5 bases). The germline V gene encodes CDR1 MNHEY and CDR2 SVGAGI. The CDR3 loop spans 13 amino acids. V lost 10 bases, J lost 6 bases, and 18 bases lay in between. The DNA for the CDR3 is TGTGCCACCATGGTTTGGGGCGAGGCTGAAGCTTTCTTT. This sequence encodes CATMVWGEAEAFF.

The J gene is TRBJ2-5, the V gene TRBV18; D gene unclear. The CDR3 runs to 16 residues. Per the germline V gene, CDR1 is KGHSH and CDR2 is LQKENI. The ends were cut back, 0 bases at V and 2 bases at J, with 13 bases in the middle. CDR3 sequence (DNA): TGTGCCAGCTCACCACCGATTCACAGTACGCAAGAGACCCAGTACTTC. It codes for CASSPPIHSTQETQYF.

CDR3 nucleotide sequence: TGTGCCAGCAGTGGGGGGACAGATCAAGAGACCCAGTACTTC. This translates into CASSGGTDQETQYF. This sequence joins TRBV6-2 or TRBV6-3 and TRBJ2-5; D possibly corresponds to TRBD1 (7 bases). This CDR3 is 14 amino acids long. Germline V gene sequence: CDR1 MNHEY, CDR2 SVGEGT. V shed 5 bases and J shed 2 bases, with 12 bases lying between them.

The chain employs TRBV5-6 and TRBJ2-3, with D maybe TRBD2 (5 bases). V was cut by 2 bases and J by 0 bases, with 16 bases left in between. Germline lookup yields CDR1 SGHDT and CDR2 YYEEEE. The length of the CDR3 is 17 residues. CDR3 in amino acids: CASSFGVSTTSTDTQYF. Written as DNA, the CDR3 is TGTGCCAGCAGCTTCGGGGTGTCCACCACTAGCACAGATACGCAGTATTTT. Full variable domain (rest looked up from reference TRBV5-6 and TRBJ2-3): DAGVTQSPTHLIKTRGQQVTLRCSPKSGHDTVSWYQQALGQGPQFIFQYYEEEERQRGNFPDRFSGHQFPNYSSELNVNALLLGDSALYLCASSFGVSTTSTDTQYFGPGTRLTVL.

This clone showed up just a few times. The V call is TRBV6-5, the J call TRBJ2-2, with a tentative D call TRBD2 (6 bases). The germline V gene encodes CDR1 MNHEY and CDR2 SVGAGI. This CDR3 region has 14 residues. V lost 6 bases, J lost 3 bases, and 11 bases lay in between. CDR3 sequence: CASSHGTDTGELFF. CDR3 bases: TGTGCCAGCAGCCACGGGACTGACACCGGGGAGCTGTTTTTT.

This clone came up once. This chain links TRBV10-2 with TRBJ2-2; maybe TRBD1 (5 bases). The V gene lost 3 bases and the J gene lost 3 bases, with 8 bases spanning the gap. Looked up from germline, CDR1 is WSHSY and CDR2 is SAAADI. CDR3 size: 14 residues. The CDR3 DNA reads TGCGCCAGCAGTGAAGGCAGGGACACCGGGGAGCTGTTTTTT. Translated, it gives CASSEGRDTGELFF.

V is TRBV9 and J is TRBJ2-7; D possibly uses TRBD1 or TRBD2 (5 bases each). The germline V gene encodes CDR1 SGDLS and CDR2 YYNGEE. Trimming cost V 0 bases and J 0 bases, with 13 bases left between them. The CDR3 sequence is 16 residues long. CDR3 nucleotide sequence: TGTGCCAGCAGCGTAGGTGGGACCACTGGCTCCTACGAGCAGTACTTC. Its translation is CASSVGGTTGSYEQYF. The full variable domain, rest sourced from reference TRBV9 and TRBJ2-7, is DSGVTQTPKHLITATGQRVTLRCSPRSGDLSVYWYQQSLDQGLQFLIQYYNGEERAKGNILERFSAQQFPDLHSELNLSSLELGDSALYFCASSVGGTTGSYEQYFGPGTRLTVT.

The chain recombines TRBV25-1 with TRBJ2-2; the match to TRBD2 covers 7 bases. The germline CDR1 and CDR2 sequences are MGHDK and SYGVNS. The length of the CDR3 is 17 residues. V shed 1 base, J shed 1 base, and the junction held 6 bases outside the gene matches. The CDR3 protein is CASSELGGRGNTGELFF. For the CDR3, the DNA is TGTGCCAGCAGTGAATTGGGAGGGAGAGGGAACACCGGGGAGCTGTTTTTT.

This clone has only one observation. The genes are TRBV28 and TRBJ2-7; a weak D match, TRBD2 (6 bases). Per the germline V gene, CDR1 is MDHEN and CDR2 is SYDVKM. The CDR3 loop spans 12 amino acids. Trimming pared 5 bases from V and 2 bases from J, leaving 7 bases between. The CDR3 is CASSGGTYEQYF. The CDR3 DNA follows: TGTGCCAGCAGTGGGGGGACCTACGAGCAGTACTTC.

The chain carries TRBV3-1 (or the pseudogene TRBV3-2) and TRBJ1-5; D unclear. The V and J ends lost 2 bases and 5 bases respectively, with 7 bases between them. This CDR3 comprises 13 residues. Germline CDR1 is LGHDT and CDR2 is YNNKEL (reference sequence). CDR3 DNA sequence: TGTGCCAGCAGCCAATCTCTTGATCAGCCCCAGCATTTT. Protein sequence: CASSQSLDQPQHF.

V usage is TRBV7-6 and J usage is TRBJ2-5; the D call may be TRBD1 or TRBD2 (5 bases each). Trimming took off 8 bases at V and 10 bases at J, with 14 bases between the two ends. This CDR3 contains 11 residues. Per the germline V gene, CDR1 is SGHVS and CDR2 is FNYEAQ. The CDR3 region has the DNA TGTGCCAGCTGGGGCGGGTTCGGCCAGTACTTC. Its protein is CASWGGFGQYF.

Concerning this clone: The same CDR3 also results from other DNA sequences found in this sample. This rearrangement joins TRBV6-5 to TRBJ1-2; TRBD1 might be the D (6 bases). Germline CDR1 MNHEY, CDR2 SVGAGI. The CDR3 totals 14 residues. V lost 0 bases and J lost 3, with 8 bases in between. The CDR3 DNA reads as TGTGCCAGCAGTTACTCGCCAGGGGACTATGGCTACACCTTC. Translation: CASSYSPGDYGYTF.

This chain uses TRBV18 with TRBJ1-2; possible D gene TRBD1, 5 bases. CDR3 length equals 14 residues. Germline V gene data show CDR1 as KGHSH and CDR2 as LQKENI. With 3 bases removed from V and 2 bases from J, the gap between germline ends came to 10 bases. The CDR3, as DNA: TGTGCCAGCTCACCTGAGTGGGGGAACTATGGCTACACCTTC. Translating it yields CASSPEWGNYGYTF.

V and J are TRBV9 and TRBJ2-2; TRBD2 is a possible D gene (6 bases). The V gene lost 3 bases and the J gene lost 6 bases, with 15 bases spanning the gap. The CDR3 has 15 residues. CDR1 is SGDLS, CDR2 YYNGEE, per germline. Here the CDR3 DNA reads TGTGCCAGCAGCGGGGTCTCGACTAGGCCCGGGGAGCTGTTTTTT. The encoded protein is CASSGVSTRPGELFF.

This chain links TRBV27 with TRBJ2-7; D is uncertain. CDR1 and CDR2 (germline): MNHEY, SMNVEV (reference sequence). V dropped 6 bases and J dropped 4 bases, with 19 bases sitting between them. There are 15 residues in the CDR3. The CDR3, as DNA: TGTGCCAGCAGCTGGAAACCAGTGCCCCCGTACGAGCAGTACTTC. Its translation is CASSWKPVPPYEQYF.

The gene calls are TRBV12-5 and TRBJ1-4; D unclear. V lost 6 bases to trimming and J lost 0 bases, with 8 bases between them. CDR3 length equals 14 residues. Germline loops: CDR1 LGHNT, CDR2 FRNRAP. The CDR3 loop is CASGPRPTNEKLFF. The CDR3 DNA follows: TGTGCTAGTGGCCCCAGACCAACTAATGAAAAACTGTTTTTT.